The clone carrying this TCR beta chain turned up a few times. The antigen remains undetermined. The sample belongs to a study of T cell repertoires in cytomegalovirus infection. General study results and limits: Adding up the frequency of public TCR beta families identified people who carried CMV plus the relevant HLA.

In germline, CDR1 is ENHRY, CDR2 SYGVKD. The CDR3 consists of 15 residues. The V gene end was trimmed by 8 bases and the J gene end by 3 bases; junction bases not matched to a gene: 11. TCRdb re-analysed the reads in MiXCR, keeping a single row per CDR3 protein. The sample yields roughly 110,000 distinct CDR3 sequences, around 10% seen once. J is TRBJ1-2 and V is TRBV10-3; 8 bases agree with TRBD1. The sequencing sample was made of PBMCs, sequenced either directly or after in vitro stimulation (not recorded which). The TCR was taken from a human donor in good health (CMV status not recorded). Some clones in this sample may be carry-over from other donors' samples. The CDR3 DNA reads TGTGCCATCCCCGGACAGGGATCTAGTGACTATGGCTACACCTTC. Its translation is CAIPGQGSSDYGYTF.